This T cell receptor beta chain was documented in a study of identical twins. This clonotype was found many times. Its target is not known. Using its own MiXCR run on the 5' RACE reads, TCRdb lists one record per CDR3 protein. The sample carries around 250,000 distinct CDR3 sequences, over 5.5% recorded once. Healthy Caucasians were all of the donors. Findings of the study overall: Insertions ran lower in abundant cord blood beta clonotypes, though not in memory repertoires. For monozygotic twins, models underestimated out-of-frame TCR alpha sharing.

The sample also formed part of further work on T cells expressing NK-cell markers. From that study: Sequenced donors, eight in total, included seven who were HCMV-seropositive and one who was seronegative.

The sequencing sample was made of CD8+ T cells sorted from blood. The source is a woman aged 18-29 years in good health.

As DNA, the CDR3 is TGCAGCGTTGAAGATCGACGGGGGAGGGCGGAGACCCAGTACTTC. Its translation: CSVEDRRGRAETQYF. The chain combines TRBV29-1 with TRBJ2-5; 7 bases fit TRBD2. Germline CDR1 and CDR2: SQVTM and ANQGSEA. This CDR3 region has 15 residues. After removal of 0 bases from V and 5 bases from J, the junction contained 9 bases not matched to a gene.